A selection of T cell receptor beta chains follows, all from one sample in a study of blood T cell repertoires in COVID-19. TCRdb keeps only in-frame clones here, not all; method: immunoSEQ multiplex PCR. The sample holds about 330,000 clones, almost 85% seen once. Sequencing was carried out using peripheral blood. The receptors here all came from a human donor in a cohort sampled during active COVID-19. Both conserved end residues are part of each CDR3. The D gene is left open where the match is weak. Not every row has a clone size; where given, it reads once, few, many or a size class.

TRBD1	TRBV5-1	TRBJ1-2	NA	CASTQTGNGYTF	TGCGCCAGCACCCAGACAGGGAATGGCTACACCTTC
NA	TRBV2	TRBJ1-5	NA	CASRPRVSNQPQHF	TGTGCCAGCAGGCCCAGGGTTAGCAATCAGCCCCAGCATTTT
TRBD1	TRBV7-9	TRBJ1-6	NA	CASSPRGDNSPLHF	TGTGCCAGCAGCCCCAGGGGGGATAATTCACCCCTCCACTTT
TRBD1	TRBV5-1	TRBJ1-2	NA	CASSLVGQRGNYGYTF	TGCGCCAGCAGCTTGGTGGGACAGCGAGGAAACTATGGCTACACCTTC
TRBD1	TRBV7-7	TRBJ2-1	NA	CAIVPGGNEQFF	TGTGCCATAGTCCCAGGGGGAAATGAGCAGTTCTTC
NA	TRBV2	TRBJ1-2	NA	CASSEAGRTTGHGYTF	TGTGCCAGCAGTGAAGCCGGTAGGACTACGGGCCATGGCTACACCTTC
TRBD1	TRBV7-9	TRBJ1-1	NA	CASSLALQGEAFF	TGTGCCAGCAGCTTAGCGCTACAGGGGGAAGCTTTCTTT
NA	TRBV6-5	TRBJ2-3	NA	CASREDAVGDTQYF	TGTGCCAGCAGGGAGGACGCCGTCGGAGATACGCAGTATTTT
TRBD1	TRBV5-1	TRBJ2-7	many	CASSGGLTGGAIDEQYF	TGCGCCAGCAGCGGAGGACTGACAGGGGGCGCAATTGACGAGCAGTACTTC
NA	TRBV7-2	TRBJ1-2	NA	CASSPRGGKYDYGYTF	TGTGCCAGCAGCCCGAGGGGGGGGAAGTACGACTATGGCTACACCTTC
NA	TRBV9	TRBJ1-2	NA	CASKGSTGFHGYTF	TGTGCCAGCAAGGGATCAACAGGGTTTCATGGCTACACCTTC
NA	TRBV27	TRBJ2-7	NA	CASSFSGVGEQYF	TGTGCCAGCAGTTTCTCCGGGGTCGGAGAGCAGTACTTC
TRBD2	TRBV6-2/TRBV6-3	TRBJ2-5	NA	CASSYRASGDQETQYF	TGTGCCAGCAGTTACCGAGCTAGCGGGGACCAAGAGACCCAGTACTTC
NA	TRBV7-9	TRBJ1-6	NA	CASSLGLGGAPLHF	TGTGCCAGCAGCTTAGGATTGGGGGGAGCACCCCTCCACTTT
NA	TRBV24-1	TRBJ1-2	NA	CATSDRDNQGYTF	TGTGCCACCAGTGATCGAGACAATCAGGGCTACACCTTC
NA	TRBV9	TRBJ2-7	NA	CASSEATGNEQYF	TGTGCCAGCAGCGAAGCCACAGGGAACGAGCAGTACTTC
NA	TRBV27	TRBJ1-1	NA	CASSRLRETEAFF	TGTGCCAGCAGTCGACTAAGAGAAACTGAAGCTTTCTTT
TRBD1	TRBV2	TRBJ2-1	NA	CASSAGQVNEQFF	TGTGCCAGCAGCGCCGGACAGGTCAATGAGCAGTTCTTC
NA	TRBV13	TRBJ1-1	NA	CASSLDPRAMNTEAFF	TGTGCCAGCAGCTTAGACCCGAGAGCCATGAACACTGAAGCTTTCTTT
TRBD1	TRBV27	TRBJ1-2	NA	CASSIQGGGYTF	TGTGCCAGCAGTATACAGGGGGGTGGCTACACCTTC
NA	TRBV29-1	TRBJ2-7	NA	CSVEGMTGLTYEQYF	TGCAGCGTTGAGGGAATGACAGGACTTACCTACGAGCAGTACTTC
NA	TRBV23-1	TRBJ1-1	NA	CASSQSGGRQAHREAFF	TGCGCCAGCAGTCAATCTGGGGGAAGACAGGCTCATAGGGAAGCTTTCTTT
NA	TRBV19	TRBJ2-7	NA	CASSIVDSYEQYF	TGTGCCAGTAGTATAGTAGATTCCTACGAGCAGTACTTC
NA	TRBV19	TRBJ1-3	NA	CASSIAGGTIYF	TGTGCCAGTAGTATAGCCGGAGGCACCATATATTTT
NA	TRBV2	TRBJ1-6	NA	CASSVMRPGNSPLHF	TGTGCCAGCAGTGTCATGCGGCCAGGGAATTCACCCCTCCACTTT
NA	TRBV24-1	TRBJ2-6	NA	CATSGGGSGANVLTF	TGTGCCACCAGTGGAGGGGGCTCTGGGGCCAACGTCCTGACTTTC
NA	TRBV5-1	TRBJ1-6	NA	CASSLDLGSGNSPLHF	TGCGCCAGCAGCTTGGATCTGGGATCGGGGAATTCACCCCTCCACTTT
NA	TRBV5-8	TRBJ2-2	NA	CASSFEGRAGELFF	TGTGCCAGCAGCTTCGAGGGTAGGGCCGGGGAGCTGTTTTTT
TRBD1	TRBV10-3	TRBJ2-1	NA	CAIKTGDLNEQFF	TGTGCCATCAAGACAGGGGATTTAAATGAGCAGTTCTTC
NA	TRBV6-4	TRBJ1-4	NA	CASSDSNNPAIF	TGTGCCAGCAGTGACTCGAACAACCCCGCCATTTTT
NA	TRBV4-1	TRBJ1-4	NA	CASSQDLADGRKLFF	TGCGCCAGCAGCCAAGATCTGGCAGATGGGAGAAAACTGTTTTTT
NA	TRBV7-2	TRBJ1-2	NA	CASSLAAQVVRGAGYTF	TGTGCCAGCAGCTTAGCCGCCCAGGTTGTCCGGGGTGCGGGCTACACCTTC
TRBD1	TRBV18	TRBJ2-2	NA	CASSSYVGQGDTGELFF	TGTGCCAGCTCATCTTACGTCGGACAGGGTGACACCGGGGAGCTGTTTTTT
NA	TRBV6-5	TRBJ2-1	NA	CASSKFRGNEQFF	TGTGCCAGCAGTAAATTCAGGGGAAATGAGCAGTTCTTC
TRBD2	TRBV27	TRBJ2-3	NA	CASSSGLGLDTQYF	TGTGCCAGCAGTTCCGGACTAGGTCTGGATACGCAGTATTTT
TRBD1	TRBV2	TRBJ1-2	few	CASKRGTGGGYTF	TGTGCCAGCAAGAGGGGGACAGGGGGCGGCTACACCTTC
TRBD1	TRBV6-5	TRBJ1-5	NA	CASCPGQGSAAPQHF	TGTGCCAGTTGCCCGGGACAGGGCTCCGCGGCGCCCCAGCATTTT
NA	TRBV6-6	TRBJ1-2	NA	CASSYGGGMGYTF	TGTGCCAGCAGTTACGGGGGCGGTATGGGCTACACCTTC
NA	TRBV3-1/TRBV3-2	TRBJ2-1	NA	CASSPDSFSSYNEQFF	TGTGCCAGCAGCCCCGACAGTTTCAGCTCCTACAATGAGCAGTTCTTC
NA	TRBV2	TRBJ2-7	NA	CASSEALVFYEQYF	TGTGCCAGCAGTGAAGCTCTAGTATTCTACGAGCAGTACTTC
NA	TRBV25-1	TRBJ1-5	NA	CASSGGGLGNQPQHF	TGTGCCAGCAGTGGTGGGGGGTTGGGCAATCAGCCCCAGCATTTT
TRBD2	TRBV3-1/TRBV3-2	TRBJ2-7	NA	CASSLAGNSYEQYF	TGTGCCAGCAGCCTAGCGGGTAACTCCTACGAGCAGTACTTC
NA	TRBV7-2	TRBJ1-1	NA	CDVVRNSQNTEAFF	TGTGATGTTGTGCGGAACTCGCAGAATACTGAAGCTTTCTTT
TRBD1	TRBV24-1	TRBJ1-5	NA	CATSDSGTGGNNQPQHF	TGTGCCACCAGTGATTCGGGGACAGGGGGCAACAATCAGCCCCAGCATTTT
NA	TRBV6-5	TRBJ1-1	NA	CASSPNTGLAEAFF	TGTGCCAGCAGTCCCAACACAGGGCTTGCTGAAGCTTTCTTT
NA	TRBV12-3/TRBV12-4	TRBJ1-1	NA	CASSFESSPGAFF	TGTGCCAGCAGTTTTGAGTCTTCCCCGGGAGCTTTCTTT
NA	TRBV2	TRBJ1-5	few	CASRTGNQPQHF	TGTGCCAGCAGAACGGGGAATCAGCCCCAGCATTTT
NA	TRBV14	TRBJ2-7	NA	CASSDRSEQYF	TGTGCCAGCAGCGATCGGAGCGAGCAGTACTTC
NA	TRBV12-3/TRBV12-4	TRBJ1-6	NA	CASRGTGFSPLHF	TGTGCCAGCAGGGGAACAGGGTTCTCACCCCTCCACTTT
NA	TRBV5-1	TRBJ2-3	NA	CASTQGRPPDTQYF	TGCGCCAGCACCCAGGGGAGACCCCCAGATACGCAGTATTTT
TRBD2	TRBV30	TRBJ2-1	NA	CAWLAGSSYNEQFF	TGTGCCTGGCTAGCGGGGAGCTCCTACAATGAGCAGTTCTTC
TRBD1	TRBV9	TRBJ2-2	NA	CASSVESGQGADTGELFF	TGTGCCAGCAGCGTAGAGTCCGGGCAGGGGGCGGACACCGGGGAGCTGTTTTTT
NA	TRBV5-1	TRBJ1-5	NA	CASRPGTISNQPQHF	TGCGCCAGCAGGCCCGGGACAATTAGCAATCAGCCCCAGCATTTT
NA	TRBV5-5	TRBJ1-5	few	CASSLERVSQPQHF	TGTGCCAGCAGCTTGGAGAGGGTCAGTCAGCCCCAGCATTTT
NA	TRBV14	TRBJ1-2	few	CASSPQGGGYTF	TGTGCCAGCAGCCCCCAGGGAGGTGGCTACACCTTC
NA	TRBV10-3	TRBJ1-2	NA	CAISGTHSSGYTF	TGTGCCATCAGCGGGACTCATAGTTCTGGCTACACCTTC
TRBD1	TRBV5-1	TRBJ2-1	NA	CASSSDRGSYNEQFF	TGCGCCAGCAGCTCAGACAGGGGGTCCTACAATGAGCAGTTCTTC
NA	TRBV29-1	TRBJ1-1	NA	CSVEGRSFHGAFF	TGCAGCGTTGAGGGGCGGTCCTTTCACGGGGCTTTCTTT
TRBD1	TRBV5-1	TRBJ2-1	NA	CASSLQGNIIYNEQFF	TGCGCCAGCAGCTTACAGGGGAACATCATCTACAATGAGCAGTTCTTC
TRBD2	TRBV5-5	TRBJ2-7	few	CASSLAPAGGGEQYF	TGTGCCAGCAGCTTGGCCCCAGCGGGGGGAGGCGAGCAGTACTTC